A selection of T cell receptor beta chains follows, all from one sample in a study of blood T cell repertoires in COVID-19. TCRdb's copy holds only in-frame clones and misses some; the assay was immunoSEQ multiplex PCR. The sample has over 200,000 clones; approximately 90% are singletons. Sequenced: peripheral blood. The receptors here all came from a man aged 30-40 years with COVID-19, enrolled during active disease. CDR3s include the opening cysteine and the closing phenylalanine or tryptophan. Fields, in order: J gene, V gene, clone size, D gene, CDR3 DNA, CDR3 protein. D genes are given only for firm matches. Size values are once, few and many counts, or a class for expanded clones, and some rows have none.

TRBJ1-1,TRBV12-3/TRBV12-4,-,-,TGTGCCAGCAGTTTAGGAGGGATCGCTGAAGCTTTCTTT,CASSLGGIAEAFF
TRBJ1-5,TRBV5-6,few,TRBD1,TGTGCCAGCAGCCAACAGGGGACCGAGTGGGGTCAGCCCCAGCATTTT,CASSQQGTEWGQPQHF
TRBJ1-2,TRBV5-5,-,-,TGTGCCAGCAGTTTCACAGGGTTTGGGGATGGCTACACCTTC,CASSFTGFGDGYTF
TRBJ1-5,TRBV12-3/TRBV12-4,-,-,TGTGCCAGCAGTTTGGGCAGGGATCAGCCCCAGCATTTT,CASSLGRDQPQHF
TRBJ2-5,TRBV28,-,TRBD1,TGTGCCAGCAGTCCGTCCGGGACAGGGGACCAAGAGACCCAGTACTTC,CASSPSGTGDQETQYF
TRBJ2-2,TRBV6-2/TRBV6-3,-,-,TGTGCCAGCAGCGAATTGAGTTGGCGGAGCGATCACACCGGGGAGCTGTTTTTT,CASSELSWRSDHTGELFF
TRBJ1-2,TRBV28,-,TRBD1,TGTGCCACCCAATTCGGGGCAGGGGGCCTTGAGGGCTACACCTTC,CATQFGAGGLEGYTF
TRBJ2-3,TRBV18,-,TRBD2,TGTGCCAGCTCAGCGCCTAGCGGGAGCCCAGATACGCAGTATTTT,CASSAPSGSPDTQYF
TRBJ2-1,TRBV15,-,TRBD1,TGTGCCACCAGCCCGGAGCAGGGGGCGAATGAGCAGTTCTTC,CATSPEQGANEQFF
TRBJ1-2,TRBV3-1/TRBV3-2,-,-,TGTGCCAGCAGCCAAGATCGACTACAGGGAAGGAATGATGGGCGCTATGGCTACACCTTC,CASSQDRLQGRNDGRYGYTF
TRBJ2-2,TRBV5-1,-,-,TGCGCCAGCAGCATCGGGACTGACACCGGGGAGCTGTTTTTT,CASSIGTDTGELFF
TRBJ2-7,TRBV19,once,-,TGTGCCAGTGTGCCGGGGAACTCCTACGAGCAGTACTTC,CASVPGNSYEQYF
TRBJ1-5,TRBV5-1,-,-,TGCGCCAGCAGCTTAAACGGGTTCTCTGGTCAGCCCCAGCATTTT,CASSLNGFSGQPQHF
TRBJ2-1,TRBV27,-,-,TGTGCCAGCAGTTCGGGTCGGCGGGGCAATGAGCAGTTCTTC,CASSSGRRGNEQFF
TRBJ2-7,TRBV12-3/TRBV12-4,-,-,TGTGCCAGCAGTTTATGGGCAGCCGAGCAGTACTTC,CASSLWAAEQYF
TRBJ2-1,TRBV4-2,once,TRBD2,TGTGCCAGCAGCCAAGATTTCCTGACTAGCGGGGGACCCCTGCAGTTCTTC,CASSQDFLTSGGPLQFF
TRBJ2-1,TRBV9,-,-,TGTGCCAGCAGCGTAGTGGCAGGTAGCTACAATGAGCAGTTCTTC,CASSVVAGSYNEQFF
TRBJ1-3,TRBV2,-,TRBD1,TGTGCCAGCAGGCCGCAGGGGGCTATCGGAAACACCATATATTTT,CASRPQGAIGNTIYF
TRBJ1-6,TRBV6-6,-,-,TGTGCCAGCAGTTACTCTACGTCGCGGGCCCAGGCACCCCTCCACTTT,CASSYSTSRAQAPLHF
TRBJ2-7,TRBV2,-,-,TGTGCCAGCAGTGACTTTTTGCTGAGTTCGGTCGAGCAGTACTTC,CASSDFLLSSVEQYF
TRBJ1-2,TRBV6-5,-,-,TGTGCCAGCTTCCGCCGGACAGCAACGACGGCTGGCTACACCTTC,CASFRRTATTAGYTF
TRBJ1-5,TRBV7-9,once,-,TGTGCCAGCAGCCTCCAGAGCGATCAGCCCCAGCATTTT,CASSLQSDQPQHF
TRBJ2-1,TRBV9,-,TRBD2,TGTGCCAGCAGCGTAGCTCTGACTAGCGGGATTGGTGAGCAGTTCTTC,CASSVALTSGIGEQFF
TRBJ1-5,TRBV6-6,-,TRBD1,TGTGCCAGCAGTACAGGGGTGGATCAGCCCCAGCATTTT,CASSTGVDQPQHF
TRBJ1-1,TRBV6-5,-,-,TGTGCCAGCACCCAGGGGCTTGAAGCTTTCTTT,CASTQGLEAFF
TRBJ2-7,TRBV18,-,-,TGTGCCAGCTCTCCAGCAGGTATCGCCTTCGAGCAGTACTTC,CASSPAGIAFEQYF